The 17 T cell receptor beta chains below come from one sample, sequenced in a study of blood T cell repertoires in COVID-19. Sequenced by immunoSEQ multiplex PCR; TCRdb stores in-frame clones only, minus some. This table has approximately 190,000 clones, 88% appearing once. Sample: peripheral blood. The receptor set was obtained from a man aged 35-49 years with active or convalescent COVID-19.

The chain employs TRBV6-1 and TRBJ1-5; the D gene is possibly TRBD1 (5 bases). Germline CDR1 reads MNHNS; CDR2 reads SASEGT. V was clipped by 2 bases and J by 2 bases, with 16 bases between them. This CDR3 region has 17 residues. The CDR3 reads CASSEKGLVGRNQPQHF. The CDR3 DNA reads as TGTGCCAGCAGTGAAAAGGGGCTGGTCGGGCGCAATCAGCCCCAGCATTTT.

The gene calls are TRBV5-8 and TRBJ1-1, with D tentatively TRBD1 (6 bases). The V and J ends lost 7 bases and 6 bases respectively, with 19 bases between them. There are 14 residues in the CDR3. Germline assignment: CDR1 SGHTS and CDR2 YDEGEE. This CDR3 is CASQVRGGGAEAFF. The CDR3, as DNA: TGTGCCAGCCAGGTCAGGGGCGGGGGAGCTGAAGCTTTCTTT.

A note on this clone: Germline is not matched at one junction end, which may reflect a read error. V and J are TRBV20-1 and TRBJ2-5; possibly TRBD2 for D (6 bases). Germline CDR1 reads DFQATT; CDR2 reads SNEGSKA (reference sequence). The CDR3 covers 11 residues. The CDR3 reads CSAIRDWEFHF. CDR3 DNA sequence: TGCAGTGCTATCCGGGACTGGGAATTTCACTTC.

This chain joins TRBV28 and TRBJ2-2; D unresolved. The germline CDR1 and CDR2 sequences are MDHEN and SYDVKM. The length of the CDR3 is 14 residues. Deletions cut 3 bases from V and 2 bases from J, with 7 bases between. The CDR3 sequence is CASSLGINTGELFF. For the CDR3, the DNA is TGTGCCAGCAGTTTGGGCATTAACACCGGGGAGCTGTTTTTT.

This clone was counted ten times or more. This chain connects TRBV5-4 to TRBJ2-1, with 9 nucleotides matching TRBD2. CDR3 length: 17 amino acids. The V and J ends lost 1 base and 4 bases, in that order; junction bases with no gene match: 9. Germline V lookup: CDR1 SGHNT, CDR2 YYREEE (reference sequence). This CDR3 is CASSLPPASGIYNEQFF. The DNA for the CDR3 is TGTGCCAGCAGCTTGCCCCCGGCTAGCGGGATTTACAATGAGCAGTTCTTC.

The J gene is TRBJ1-1, the V gene TRBV5-1; D not resolved. With 0 bases removed from V and 0 bases from J, the gap between germline ends came to 12 bases. Germline CDR1 and CDR2: SGHRS and YFSETQ. This CDR3 comprises 16 residues. CDR3: CASSLAGYGLNTEAFF. Here the CDR3 DNA reads TGCGCCAGCAGCTTGGCCGGGTACGGCCTGAACACTGAAGCTTTCTTT. Full variable domain (outside the CDR3, taken from reference TRBV5-1 and TRBJ1-1): KAGVTQTPRYLIKTRGQQVTLSCSPISGHRSVSWYQQTPGQGLQFLFEYFSETQRNKGNFPGRFSGRQFSNSRSEMNVSTLELGDSALYLCASSLAGYGLNTEAFFGQGTRLTVV.

The rearrangement links TRBV19 to TRBJ2-5; tentative D call: TRBD1 (5 bases). This CDR3 has 14 amino acids. The germline V and J ends were trimmed by 3 bases and 0 bases, with 8 bases remaining between them. Per germline, CDR1 LNHDA and CDR2 SQIVND (reference sequence). Written as DNA, the CDR3 is TGTGCCAGTAGTATTACAGGAAACCAAGAGACCCAGTACTTC. This sequence encodes CASSITGNQETQYF.

There are a few counts of this clone. The chain joins TRBV7-8 to TRBJ1-6; 9 bases fit TRBD1. The J segment lost 7 bases and the V segment lost 2 bases, leaving 6 bases of the junction unmatched. The CDR3 spans 16 residues. Germline CDR1 and CDR2: SGHVS and FQNEAQ. The CDR3 loop is CASSLTAQGANSPLHF. In DNA, the CDR3 is TGTGCCAGCAGCTTAACCGCACAGGGGGCGAATTCACCCCTCCACTTT.

The CDR3 here is CASSQLTGIYEQYF. The CDR3 DNA is TGTGCCAGCAGCCAGTTGACAGGGATCTACGAGCAGTACTTC. V gene TRBV14 combines with J gene TRBJ2-7; 7 bases agree with TRBD1. CDR3 size: 14 residues. After removal of 3 bases from V and 3 bases from J, the junction contained 5 bases not matched to a gene. CDR1 and CDR2 from the germline V gene are SGHDN and FVKESK.

There are a few counts of this clone. This rearrangement joins TRBV24-1 to TRBJ1-5; TRBD1 is a possible D gene (5 bases). Trimming left V 0 bases short and J 7 bases short, with 6 bases between. The CDR3 is 13 amino acids. Germline assignment: CDR1 KGHDR and CDR2 SFDVKD. CDR3 amino acids: CATSDLRGQPQHF. In DNA form, the CDR3 reads TGTGCCACCAGTGATTTGAGGGGCCAGCCCCAGCATTTT.

The J gene is TRBJ1-1, the V gene TRBV6-6; TRBD1 matches at 9 bases. The CDR3 runs to 17 residues. Germline V gene lookup returns CDR1 MNHNY and CDR2 SVGAGI (reference sequence). J gave up 10 bases and V 7 bases, and 22 bases lay outside the gene matches. CDR3 sequence (DNA): TGTGCCAGCACTCGATTCACAGGGGGCACTAATCCCCTTGGAGCTTTCTTT. This translates into CASTRFTGGTNPLGAFF.

V usage is TRBV19 and J usage is TRBJ2-1, with 10 bases aligning to TRBD1. The germline gives CDR1 LNHDA, CDR2 SQIVND (reference sequence). The CDR3 loop spans 15 amino acids. Losses at the gene ends were 2 bases for V and 5 bases for J; bases not matched to a gene: 3. CDR3 amino acids: CASSIMGQGNNEQFF. Here the CDR3 DNA reads TGTGCCAGTAGTATAATGGGACAGGGGAACAATGAGCAGTTCTTC.

The chain uses TRBV10-3 and TRBJ1-1; D unclear. V lost 0 bases and J 6 bases, leaving 11 bases between the germline ends. This CDR3 comprises 14 residues. Germline CDR1 is ENHRY and CDR2 is SYGVKD. In nucleotides, the CDR3 is TGTGCCATCAGTGAGTCGTTCGGAGACGCTGAAGCTTTCTTT. Its protein is CAISESFGDAEAFF.

The V call is TRBV19, the J call TRBJ1-2; 7 nucleotides agree with TRBD1. This CDR3 spans 14 amino acids. Trimming cost V 4 bases and J 2 bases; bases outside gene matches: 4. CDR1 is LNHDA and CDR2 is SQIVND in the germline V gene (reference sequence). The CDR3 bases are TGTGCCAGTAGTAGAAAGGGACAGAACTATGGCTACACCTTC. Its protein product is CASSRKGQNYGYTF.

The chain has TRBV5-1 and TRBJ2-1, with D unclear. With 4 bases removed from V and 8 bases from J, the gap between germline ends came to 13 bases. The germline V gene has CDR1 SGHRS and CDR2 YFSETQ. CDR3 size: 13 residues. The CDR3 DNA reads TGCGCCAGCAGCCAAGACCGGGTGGATGAGCAGTTCTTC. This codes for CASSQDRVDEQFF. Looking up the rest from reference TRBV5-1 and TRBJ2-1 gives the full variable domain: KAGVTQTPRYLIKTRGQQVTLSCSPISGHRSVSWYQQTPGQGLQFLFEYFSETQRNKGNFPGRFSGRQFSNSRSEMNVSTLELGDSALYLCASSQDRVDEQFFGPGTRLTVL.

The chain has TRBV11-2 and TRBJ2-2; TRBD2 matches at 8 bases. V trimming: 4 bases; J trimming: 4 bases; junction bases outside the gene matches: 8. CDR1 is SGHAT, CDR2 FQNNGV, per germline. The CDR3 has 16 amino acids. CDR3 in DNA: TGTGCCAGCAGCTCCAGGACTAGCATGGGCACCGGGGAGCTGTTTTTT. Protein product: CASSSRTSMGTGELFF.

The rearrangement links TRBV11-2 to TRBJ2-1; 11 bases are shared with TRBD2. The trim removed 5 bases at V and 4 bases at J, leaving 7 bases unmatched. Germline V CDR1 and CDR2: SGHAT, FQNNGV. CDR3 length: 16 residues. CDR3 protein: CASSLVAGGLYNEQFF. CDR3 DNA: TGTGCCAGCAGCCTCGTAGCGGGGGGGCTGTACAATGAGCAGTTCTTC.